The rows below give T cell receptor beta chains drawn from one sample of a study of monozygotic twins with cystic fibrosis. Assay: immunoSEQ multiplex PCR; the TCRdb copy retains only in-frame clones and omits some. This table has about 32,000 clones, 92% appearing once. Sequencing was performed on blood. Receptors originate from a girl aged 2 to 10 with cystic fibrosis. The CDR3 runs from the conserved cysteine through the conserved F or W. The D gene is left open where the match is weak. Clone size appears in some rows only: once, few, many, or a class for an expanded clone.

v_call	clone_size	j_call	d_call	cdr3_aa	cdr3_nt
TRBV5-6	once	TRBJ1-2	NA	CASSPGLRYGYTF	TGTGCCAGCAGCCCGGGACTTCGCTATGGCTACACCTTC
TRBV30	NA	TRBJ2-3	TRBD2	CAWAPGGDTQYF	TGTGCCTGGGCCCCGGGGGGAGATACGCAGTATTTT
TRBV11-2	NA	TRBJ2-5	NA	CASSLAELETQYF	TGTGCCAGCAGCTTAGCGGAGCTAGAGACCCAGTACTTC
TRBV14	NA	TRBJ1-1	NA	CASSPRAMNTEAFF	TGTGCCAGCAGCCCAAGAGCCATGAACACTGAAGCTTTCTTT
TRBV9	NA	TRBJ2-7	NA	CASSASSSYEQYF	TGTGCCAGCAGCGCGAGTTCCTCCTACGAGCAGTACTTC
TRBV5-5	NA	TRBJ2-2	NA	CASSLALERGNTGELFF	TGTGCCAGCAGCTTGGCCCTGGAACGGGGGAACACCGGGGAGCTGTTTTTT
TRBV10-3	NA	TRBJ2-7	TRBD1	CAISVDREAYEQYF	TGTGCCATCAGCGTGGACAGGGAGGCCTACGAGCAGTACTTC
TRBV6-5	NA	TRBJ2-3	NA	CASSYRGRGRTDTQYF	TGTGCCAGCAGTTACCGGGGGCGGGGTCGCACAGATACGCAGTATTTT
TRBV5-1	NA	TRBJ2-1	TRBD1	CASSLGDRDEEEQFF	TGCGCCAGCAGCTTGGGGGACAGGGATGAAGAGGAGCAGTTCTTC
TRBV20-1	NA	TRBJ2-3	NA	CSAYTWDTQYF	TGCAGTGCTTATACTTGGGATACGCAGTATTTT
TRBV9	NA	TRBJ2-1	TRBD1	CASSIRDRENEQFF	TGTGCCAGCAGCATCAGGGACAGGGAGAATGAGCAGTTCTTC